These 12 T cell receptor beta chains originate from one sample sequenced in a study of shared clonotypes between healthy human individuals. Clones were read by immunoSEQ multiplex PCR, and TCRdb kept only the in-frame ones, dropping some. The sample consists of 800,000 to 950,000 clones, about 96% of them appearing once. Terminally differentiated effector memory CD45RA+ cells were excluded by CCR7 positive selection of CD45RO-negative cells. The sequenced material came from naive CD8+ T cells sorted from blood. The receptors shown here come from a man younger than 40 in good health.

CDR3 sequence: CASGGYYNEKLFF. The CDR3 DNA sequence: TGTGCCAGCGGCGGATATTATAATGAAAAACTGTTTTTT. This rearrangement joins TRBV7-9 to TRBJ1-4; the D is unclear. This CDR3 contains 13 residues. V shed 8 bases and J shed 4 bases, with 11 bases lying between them. Per germline, CDR1 SEHNR and CDR2 FQNEAQ (reference sequence).

As regards this clone: The same CDR3 is also encoded by other DNA sequences in this sample. The J gene is TRBJ2-7, the V gene TRBV4-1; tentative D call: TRBD2 (6 bases). This CDR3 has 15 amino acids. Trimming removed 1 base at V and 1 base at J, with 11 bases between. The germline gives CDR1 MGHRA, CDR2 YSYEKL. CDR3 loop: CASSQVVGGSYEQYF. The CDR3 nucleotides read TGCGCCAGCAGCCAAGTTGTGGGGGGATCCTACGAGCAGTACTTC.

The chain has TRBV28 and TRBJ2-6; 11 bases fit TRBD1. V shed 6 bases, J shed 0 bases, and the junction held 10 bases outside the gene matches. The germline V gene has CDR1 MDHEN and CDR2 SYDVKM. This CDR3 region has 19 residues. The CDR3 DNA reads as TGTGCCAGCAGCTGGCTGTGGACAGGGGGCGTCTCTGGGGCCAACGTCCTGACTTTC. Its translation is CASSWLWTGGVSGANVLTF.

The chain joins TRBV7-8 to TRBJ2-7; 11 bases line up with TRBD1. CDR1 is SGHVS and CDR2 is FQNEAQ in the germline V gene. V shed 4 bases and J 3 bases; nucleotides not matched to a gene: 5. The CDR3 covers 15 residues. The CDR3, as DNA: TGTGCCAGCAGCTCGGACAGGGGGCACAACTACGAGCAGTACTTC. It encodes CASSSDRGHNYEQYF.

This chain connects TRBV5-4 to TRBJ2-1, with TRBD2 matching 9 bases. V dropped 0 bases and J dropped 13; count of bases not matched to a gene: 11. The CDR3 spans 15 residues. Germline CDR1 reads SGHNT; CDR2 reads YYREEE (reference sequence). The DNA of the CDR3 is TGTGCCAGCAGCTTGGCCGAGGTTAGCGGGAGCGGTCAGTTCTTC. It yields the protein CASSLAEVSGSGQFF.

V and J are TRBV29-1 and TRBJ2-1; 13 positions agree with TRBD2. CDR1 and CDR2 from the germline V gene are SQVTM and ANQGSEA. The length of the CDR3 is 16 residues. The trim removed 6 bases at V and 4 bases at J, leaving 9 bases unmatched. In DNA, the CDR3 is TGCAGCGTCGCTCGGACTAGCGGGAGCTCGTACAATGAGCAGTTCTTC. Translating it yields CSVARTSGSSYNEQFF.

For the CDR3, the DNA is TGTGCCAGCACTCCGGACAGGGGGACAAAGCAGTACTTC. Protein product: CASTPDRGTKQYF. The chain employs TRBV27 and TRBJ2-7; 10 bases agree with TRBD1. The ends lost 7 bases at V and 8 bases at J; junction bases unmatched: 8. The germline gives CDR1 MNHEY, CDR2 SMNVEV (reference sequence). This CDR3 is 13 amino acids long.

This chain joins TRBV6-5 and TRBJ1-1; D remains unclear. The CDR3 sequence is 13 residues long. V shed 6 bases and J shed 4 bases, with 12 bases lying between them. Germline CDR1 MNHEY, CDR2 SVGAGI. CDR3: CASSPDGFTEAFF. CDR3 nucleotides: TGTGCCAGCAGCCCTGACGGGTTCACTGAAGCTTTCTTT.

J is TRBJ1-5 and V is TRBV21-1; the listed D gene, TRBD1, was not tested against the DNA. TRBV21-1 is described as a pseudogene. The CDR3 runs 18 residues. The DNA of the CDR3 is TGTGCCAGCAGAAAACCAGGGGCCGACTGGCCGGCCATTCAGCCCCAGCATTTT. This sequence encodes CASRKPGADWPAIQPQHF.

The chain joins TRBV5-1 to TRBJ2-1; 11 bases align to TRBD1. Germline values: CDR1 SGHRS, CDR2 YFSETQ. CDR3 length: 15 amino acids. J lost 8 bases, V lost 5 bases, and 9 bases had no gene match. CDR3 sequence (DNA): TGCGCCAGCAGGGCGGGACAGGGGGTTCTTGATGAGCAGTTCTTC. It translates to CASRAGQGVLDEQFF.

The genes are TRBV28 and TRBJ1-5; tentatively, D is TRBD1 (6 bases). The CDR3 extends over 15 amino acids. Germline loops: CDR1 MDHEN, CDR2 SYDVKM. V was shortened by 4 bases and J by 0 bases, with 10 bases between the two germline ends. The CDR3 spells CASSSDRSSNQPQHF. In DNA, the CDR3 is TGTGCCAGCAGTTCCGACAGGAGTAGCAATCAGCCCCAGCATTTT.

The chain couples TRBV5-6 to TRBJ2-7; the D gene is possibly TRBD1 (5 bases). This CDR3 is built from 14 residues. CDR1 SGHDT and CDR2 YYEEEE come from the germline V gene. V gave up 4 bases and J gave up 1 base, with 12 bases separating them. The chain's CDR3 is CASSQVGVSYEQYF. Here the CDR3 DNA reads TGTGCCAGCAGCCAAGTAGGGGTTTCCTACGAGCAGTACTTC.